The rows below give T cell receptor beta chains drawn from one sample of a study of OX40 agonist ivuxolimab in advanced cancers. The method was immunoSEQ multiplex PCR; TCRdb's version includes in-frame clones alone and lacks a portion of them. Among roughly 67,000 clones listed, approximately 80% were seen once. Here the sequenced sample was CD4+ or CD8+ T cells sorted from blood, taken in a trial of the OX40 agonist ivuxolimab. The receptors shown here come from an adult with an advanced solid tumor such as melanoma, head and neck, liver or kidney cancer. Both conserved end residues are part of each CDR3. Each record gives: clone size, J gene, D gene, V gene, CDR3 protein, CDR3 DNA. A D gene is named only where the DNA matches it firmly. Clone size is not always given. Where it is, it says once, few, many or a class for expanded clones.

NA TRBJ1-1 TRBD1 TRBV5-1 CASSLEGTGNTEAFF TGCGCCAGCAGCTTGGAGGGGACAGGGAACACTGAAGCTTTCTTT
NA TRBJ2-1 TRBD2 TRBV4-1 CASSQVAGGPYEQFF TGCGCCAGCAGCCAAGTCGCGGGGGGGCCGTATGAGCAGTTCTTC
NA TRBJ2-5 NA TRBV6-1 CASIRMVQETQYF TGTGCCAGCATTCGGATGGTCCAAGAGACCCAGTACTTC
NA TRBJ2-7 TRBD1 TRBV30 CAWNRGGTYEQYF TGTGCCTGGAACAGGGGCGGAACCTACGAGCAGTACTTC
NA TRBJ2-5 TRBD2 TRBV7-3 CASSLNPGGLETQYF TGTGCCAGCAGCTTAAACCCGGGAGGGCTGGAGACCCAGTACTTC
NA TRBJ2-4 TRBD1 TRBV14 CASSPLRFDRGKNIQYF TGTGCCAGCAGCCCGCTCCGATTCGACAGGGGAAAAAACATTCAGTACTTC
NA TRBJ2-1 NA TRBV10-3 CAISESTVQLRAYNEQFF TGTGCCATCAGTGAGTCCACCGTACAGTTACGGGCCTACAATGAGCAGTTCTTC
NA TRBJ2-2 NA TRBV10-2 CASSEGARYRNTGELFF TGCGCCAGCAGTGAAGGGGCGCGTTATAGGAACACCGGGGAGCTGTTTTTT
NA TRBJ2-5 NA TRBV7-2 CASSLAGLQETQYF TGTGCCAGCAGCTTAGCGGGTTTGCAAGAGACCCAGTACTTC
once TRBJ2-7 NA TRBV6-1 CASQGLGASYEQYF TGTGCCAGCCAGGGCCTAGGTGCCTCCTACGAGCAGTACTTC
NA TRBJ2-1 TRBD2 TRBV5-4 CASSPGGLAGGDEQFF TGTGCCAGCAGCCCCGGGGGACTAGCGGGGGGCGATGAGCAGTTCTTC
NA TRBJ2-7 TRBD1 TRBV6-6 CASGTGAREQYF TGTGCCAGCGGGACAGGGGCGCGCGAGCAGTACTTC
NA TRBJ2-1 TRBD1 TRBV30 CAGTGNEQFF TGTGCCGGGACAGGGAATGAGCAGTTCTTC
medium-sized TRBJ1-1 NA TRBV28 CASSRATEAFF TGTGCCAGCAGTCGGGCCACTGAAGCTTTCTTT
NA TRBJ2-5 NA TRBV28 CASSDVKSVTQETQYF TGTGCCAGCTCTGACGTGAAGTCGGTAACCCAAGAGACCCAGTACTTC
NA TRBJ2-2 NA TRBV4-1 CASSQENTGELFF TGCGCCAGCAGCCAAGAGAACACCGGGGAGCTGTTTTTT
NA TRBJ1-2 TRBD1 TRBV10-3 CAITRTGGGYTF TGTGCCATCACTCGGACAGGGGGTGGCTACACCTTC
NA TRBJ2-6 TRBD1 TRBV5-1 CARGTGDNSGANVLTF TGCGCCAGAGGGACAGGCGATAACTCTGGGGCCAACGTCCTGACTTTC
few TRBJ1-5 NA TRBV2 CASSRDPMGPQHF TGTGCCAGCAGTCGGGACCCGATGGGACCCCAGCATTTT
few TRBJ1-5 NA TRBV29-1 CSVRGVGKGQPQHF TGCAGCGTGCGCGGGGTGGGAAAGGGTCAGCCCCAGCATTTT
NA TRBJ2-5 TRBD1 TRBV27 CASRPGQAPQETQYF TGTGCCAGCAGGCCAGGACAGGCCCCACAAGAGACCCAGTACTTC
once TRBJ1-2 TRBD1 TRBV5-6 CASSPGTGEYGYTF TGTGCCAGCAGCCCGGGGACAGGAGAGTATGGCTACACCTTC
few TRBJ2-5 NA TRBV19 CASSRQSEETQYF TGTGCCAGTAGTAGACAGAGCGAAGAGACCCAGTACTTC
NA TRBJ1-6 TRBD1 TRBV25-1 CASSDRGPDYNSPLHF TGTGCCAGCAGTGACAGGGGGCCTGACTATAATTCACCCCTCCACTTT
NA TRBJ2-1 NA TRBV27 CASRRGVDSLRNEQFF TGTGCCAGCAGAAGGGGTGTAGACAGCCTCAGGAATGAGCAGTTCTTC
NA TRBJ1-2 TRBD1 TRBV5-1 CASSPLGQGAFDYGYTF TGCGCCAGCAGCCCCCTAGGACAGGGGGCGTTTGATTATGGCTACACCTTC
NA TRBJ2-7 TRBD1 TRBV28 CASRGQGSYEQYF TGTGCCAGCAGGGGACAGGGGAGCTACGAGCAGTACTTC
once TRBJ1-2 TRBD1 TRBV5-5 CASSLGVTGSYGYTF TGTGCCAGCAGCTTGGGAGTGACAGGGAGCTATGGCTACACCTTC
NA TRBJ2-5 NA TRBV14 CASSRYQETQYF TGTGCCAGCAGCCGGTACCAAGAGACCCAGTACTTC
NA TRBJ2-2 TRBD2 TRBV6-4 CASSPTSGDTGELFF TGTGCCAGCAGTCCGACTAGCGGAGACACCGGGGAGCTGTTTTTT
once TRBJ2-1 NA TRBV12-2 CASRLAGGHYNEQFF TGTGCAAGTCGCTTAGCGGGGGGCCACTACAATGAGCAGTTCTTC
NA TRBJ1-2 TRBD1 TRBV28 CASSTRQGGGYTF TGTGCCAGCAGTACCCGACAGGGAGGTGGCTACACCTTC
NA TRBJ2-3 TRBD2 TRBV7-9 CASSLARRLAGDTQYF TGTGCCAGCAGCTTAGCGAGGCGGCTAGCGGGAGATACGCAGTATTTT
NA TRBJ1-1 TRBD1 TRBV28 CASSLPDRAATEAFF TGTGCCAGCAGTCTACCCGACAGGGCGGCCACTGAAGCTTTCTTT
NA TRBJ1-2 NA TRBV28 CASSSGRTYYGYTF TGTGCCAGCAGTTCGGGACGGACTTACTATGGCTACACCTTC
few TRBJ2-3 TRBD1 TRBV7-2 CASSSQGGSGTDTQYF TGTGCCAGCAGCTCACAGGGGGGCTCCGGCACAGATACGCAGTATTTT
NA TRBJ2-2 NA TRBV5-1 CASSVTWGPLGTGELFF TGCGCCAGTTCCGTTACATGGGGTCCTCTGGGCACCGGGGAGCTGTTTTTT
NA TRBJ1-4 TRBD1 TRBV5-1 CASSLRQGQPYEKLFF TGCGCCAGCAGCCTCCGACAGGGCCAACCCTATGAAAAACTGTTTTTT
NA TRBJ2-5 NA TRBV18 CASSPQRETQYF TGTGCCAGCTCACCACAGCGAGAGACCCAGTACTTC
NA TRBJ2-2 TRBD2 TRBV28 CASSQPGLAGGTTGELFF TGTGCCAGCAGCCAACCGGGACTAGCGGGAGGGACGACCGGGGAGCTGTTTTTT
NA TRBJ1-5 NA TRBV2 CASSVTPYGGEIRNQPQHF TGTGCCAGCAGTGTGACCCCCTACGGCGGGGAAATCCGCAATCAGCCCCAGCATTTT
NA TRBJ2-4 NA TRBV10-3 CAISEKGENIQYF TGTGCCATCAGTGAGAAGGGAGAGAACATTCAGTACTTC
NA TRBJ2-5 NA TRBV19 CASLTPRGTQYF TGTGCCAGTTTAACTCCCCGAGGGACCCAGTACTTC
NA TRBJ2-3 NA TRBV6-1 CASSGGGFRTDTQYF TGTGCCAGCAGTGGGGGCGGATTTCGCACAGATACGCAGTATTTT
NA TRBJ2-1 NA TRBV5-4 CASSPGGVGKENEQFF TGTGCCAGCAGCCCAGGCGGGGTGGGAAAGGAAAATGAGCAGTTCTTC
NA TRBJ2-5 TRBD1 TRBV5-5 CASSSPQGPTQYF TGTGCCAGCAGCTCCCCACAGGGGCCGACCCAGTACTTC
NA TRBJ2-7 NA TRBV5-5 CASSSLRDRTYEQYF TGTGCCAGCAGCTCACTCAGGGATAGGACCTACGAGCAGTACTTC